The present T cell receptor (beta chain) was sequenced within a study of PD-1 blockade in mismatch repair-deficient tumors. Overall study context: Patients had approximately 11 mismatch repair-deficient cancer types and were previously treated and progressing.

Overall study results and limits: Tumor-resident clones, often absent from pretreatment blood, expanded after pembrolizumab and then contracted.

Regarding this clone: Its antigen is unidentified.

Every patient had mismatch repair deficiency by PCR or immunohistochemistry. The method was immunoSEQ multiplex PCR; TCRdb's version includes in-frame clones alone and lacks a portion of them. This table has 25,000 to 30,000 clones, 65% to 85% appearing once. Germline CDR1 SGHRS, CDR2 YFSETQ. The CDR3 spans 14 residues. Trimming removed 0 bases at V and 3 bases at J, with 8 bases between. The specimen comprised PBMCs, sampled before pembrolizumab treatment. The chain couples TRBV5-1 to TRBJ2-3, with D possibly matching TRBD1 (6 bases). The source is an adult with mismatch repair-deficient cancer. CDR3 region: CASSLDRDTDTQYF. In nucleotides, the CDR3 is TGCGCCAGCAGCTTGGACAGGGATACAGATACGCAGTATTTT.